These 7 T cell receptor beta chains came from one sample sequenced in a study of shared clonotypes between healthy human individuals. Here immunoSEQ multiplex PCR was the method, and the copy in TCRdb shows in-frame clones only, minus some. The repertoire has some 2 million clones, 85% to 95% of them found once; the top ten carry approximately 1.2%. In the naive CD8 group, cells lacked CD45RO and were positively selected for CCR7, so terminally differentiated effector memory CD45RA+ cells were left out. The sample comprised naive CD8+ T cells sorted from blood. These receptors all come from a man aged 18 to 29 in good health.

The J gene is TRBJ2-3, the V gene TRBV15; perhaps D is TRBD1 or TRBD2 (5 bases each). Germline V gene data show CDR1 as LNHNV and CDR2 as YYDKDF (reference sequence). The V gene lost 11 bases and the J gene lost 4 bases, with 19 bases spanning the gap. This CDR3 comprises 14 residues. The CDR3 region has the DNA TGTGCCTCACGGGGCTCATGGGACCCAGATACGCAGTATTTT. Encoded protein: CASRGSWDPDTQYF.

The sample holds one count of this clone. J is TRBJ1-2 and V is TRBV19; 8 nucleotides agree with TRBD1. Germline V lookup: CDR1 LNHDA, CDR2 SQIVND (reference sequence). The CDR3 runs 15 residues. Germline trimming cut 7 bases from V and 4 bases from J; bases unmatched to any gene: 11. The CDR3 reads CASTHMTGDLYGYTF. Here the CDR3 DNA reads TGTGCCAGTACCCATATGACAGGGGACCTCTATGGCTACACCTTC.

J is TRBJ2-7 and V is TRBV9; D may be TRBD1 (6 bases). In germline, CDR1 is SGDLS, CDR2 YYNGEE. V lost 4 bases and J 1 base, leaving 15 bases between the germline ends. The CDR3 covers 15 residues. The DNA for the CDR3 is TGTGCCAGCAGCAAATCCGGGACACCATCCTACGAGCAGTACTTC. Translation gives CASSKSGTPSYEQYF.

The DNA of the CDR3 is TGTGCCAGCAGTTTCCTGGGGGCGGCCTACGAGCAGTACTTC. Translating it yields CASSFLGAAYEQYF. The V and J genes are TRBV27 and TRBJ2-7, with TRBD1 as a possible D gene (6 bases). Germline CDR1 and CDR2: MNHEY and SMNVEV (reference sequence). V lost 3 bases and J 2 bases, leaving 11 bases between the germline ends. The CDR3 covers 14 residues.

Notes on this clone: Other DNA sequences in this specimen translate into the identical CDR3. The chain recombines TRBV4-3 with TRBJ1-5, with 9 positions matching TRBD1. In germline, CDR1 is LGHNA, CDR2 YSLEER. J was trimmed by 4 bases and V by 0 bases; bases with no gene match: 4. There are 16 residues in the CDR3. CDR3 loop: CASSQDLGTGNQPQHF. DNA of the CDR3: TGCGCCAGCAGCCAAGATCTGGGGACAGGGAATCAGCCCCAGCATTTT.

With respect to this clone: The sample contains more than one DNA sequence encoding this CDR3. The chain links TRBV4-3 to TRBJ2-1; 7 bases align to TRBD2. Per the germline V gene, CDR1 is LGHNA and CDR2 is YSLEER. The trim removed 4 bases at V and 2 bases at J, leaving 5 bases unmatched. The CDR3 covers 15 residues. This chain's CDR3 is CASSPTSGTYNEQFF. CDR3 bases: TGCGCCAGCAGCCCAACAAGCGGGACCTACAATGAGCAGTTCTTC.

The chain has TRBV4-1 and TRBJ2-7; 8 bases map to TRBD2. The CDR3 extends over 19 amino acids. With V trimmed by 1 base and J by 4 bases, 18 bases remained unmatched. Germline V gives CDR1 MGHRA, CDR2 YSYEKL. CDR3 DNA: TGCGCCAGCAGCCAAGGGCACCTCGGTGCGGGAGGCTGGACGTACGAGCAGTACTTC. This codes for CASSQGHLGAGGWTYEQYF.